The clone carrying this T cell receptor beta chain was picked up a small number of times. The antigen is undetermined. This sample stems from a study of pediatric ulcerative colitis. The study, taken as a whole, reports: Some T cells in rectal biopsies may come from blood, especially with overt colitis. Rectal repertoires separated controls, mild-moderate and acute severe colitis. Two rectal clonotypes were found only in ulcerative colitis patients, all of them.

The CDR3 has 17 residues. Germline V gives CDR1 SGHRS, CDR2 YFSETQ. V lost 4 bases, J lost 8 bases, and 17 bases stayed unmatched. Each sample received Survey-level depth of up to 500,000 reads. Assay: immunoSEQ multiplex PCR; the TCRdb copy retains only in-frame clones and omits some. The sample records approximately 40,000 clones, roughly 72% being singletons. During colonoscopy, one to two rectal pinch biopsies were collected. The receptor was isolated from a boy between 10 and 17 years old with moderate ulcerative colitis. The chain combines TRBV5-1 with TRBJ1-4, with 7 bases identical to TRBD1. The sequencing sample was made of gut tissue. The chain's CDR3 is CASSQDGYRGMEEKLFF. In nucleotides, the CDR3 is TGCGCCAGCAGCCAGGATGGCTACAGGGGTATGGAGGAAAAACTGTTTTTT.